The next 10 T cell receptor beta chains were all read from a single sample in a study of cytomegalovirus exposure and HLA in healthy donors (dated by TCRdb to about 2017). The library was obtained by the immunoSEQ multiplex PCR assay. TCRdb limited this immuneACCESS table to in-frame rearrangements with V and J called. A share of clones is missing; checked studies link under half to unresolved V genes, and the rest is unexplained. This sample has around 130,000 clones in its table, and more than 75% of those were observed once. Under 2.5% of the sample goes to the ten largest clones. The sample comprised PBMCs. These receptors were obtained from a woman aged 30 to 39 in good health and CMV-seronegative.

The V and J genes are TRBV4-3 and TRBJ1-5; 9 bases are shared with TRBD1. V was clipped by 0 bases and J by 5 bases; unmatched bases: 2. The CDR3 extends over 15 amino acids. The germline V gene encodes CDR1 LGHNA and CDR2 YSLEER. The CDR3 bases are TGCGCCAGCAGCCAAGAGACAGGGGGTGATCAGCCCCAGCATTTT. Its translation is CASSQETGGDQPQHF.

V is TRBV7-9 and J is TRBJ1-2; 9 nucleotides agree with TRBD1. From germline, CDR1 is SEHNR and CDR2 FQNEAQ (reference sequence). V was pared by 2 bases and J by 2 bases, with 6 bases of the junction left unmatched. The CDR3 totals 16 residues. The CDR3 here is CASSLSGQGLNYGYTF. As DNA, the CDR3 is TGTGCCAGCAGCTTATCCGGACAGGGGTTAAACTATGGCTACACCTTC.

The DNA for the CDR3 is TGCGCCAGCAGCCACCCCACAGGGAATCCCTACAATGAGCAGTTCTTC. It encodes CASSHPTGNPYNEQFF. This chain links TRBV4-1 with TRBJ2-1, with D possibly TRBD1 on 6 matching bases. Looked up from germline, CDR1 is MGHRA and CDR2 is YSYEKL. V lost 3 bases, J lost 2 bases, and 14 bases lay in between. The CDR3 length is 16 residues.

The CDR3 DNA reads TGCGCCAGCAGCTTGGGGGGACAGGTGGGGTTGAACACTGAAGCTTTCTTT. Encoded protein: CASSLGGQVGLNTEAFF. This chain links TRBV5-1 with TRBJ1-1, with 8 nucleotides matching TRBD1. The CDR3 runs 17 residues. Germline V CDR1 and CDR2: SGHRS, YFSETQ. Trimming removed 0 bases from V and 0 bases from J; junction bases left unmatched: 7.

V gene TRBV7-9 combines with J gene TRBJ2-2, with D possibly matching TRBD1 (6 bases). The germline gives CDR1 SEHNR, CDR2 FQNEAQ (reference sequence). V was trimmed by 3 bases and J by 4 bases, leaving 12 bases between them. The CDR3 has 15 residues. The CDR3 DNA reads as TGTGCCAGCAGCTTTAACAGGGATGTCACCGGGGAGCTGTTTTTT. It yields the protein CASSFNRDVTGELFF.

The chain has TRBV29-1 and TRBJ2-3; 8 bases are a match to TRBD1. CDR1 is SQVTM, CDR2 ANQGSEA, per germline. The CDR3 loop spans 13 amino acids. V was clipped by 7 bases and J by 3 bases; unmatched bases: 6. Written as DNA, the CDR3 is TGCAGCGCCAGGGGGCTTAATACAGATACGCAGTATTTT. This sequence encodes CSARGLNTDTQYF.

The chain employs TRBV11-2 and TRBJ2-7; no reliable D call. In germline, CDR1 is SGHAT, CDR2 FQNNGV. The CDR3 totals 14 residues. The V and J ends lost 4 bases and 5 bases respectively, with 15 bases between them. DNA for the CDR3: TGTGCCAGCAGCTGGTTAGCCTCTCTCCACGAGCAGTACTTC. The encoded protein is CASSWLASLHEQYF.

The DNA of the CDR3 is TGTGCCAGCAGCCCGGACAGGGGCCTCATGAACACCGGGGAGCTGTTTTTT. It yields the protein CASSPDRGLMNTGELFF. This chain joins TRBV7-2 and TRBJ2-2; TRBD1 matches 9 bases. V lost 5 bases, J lost 1 base, and 8 bases stayed unmatched. CDR1 is SGHTA, CDR2 FQGNSA, per germline. The CDR3 extends over 17 amino acids.

Here the CDR3 reads CASSLSYLRDYEQYF. DNA of the CDR3: TGTGCCAGCAGCTTATCCTATCTTAGAGACTACGAGCAGTACTTC. The V and J genes are TRBV11-2 and TRBJ2-7; D ambiguous. Germline-derived CDR1 and CDR2 are SGHAT and FQNNGV. V lost 2 bases to trimming and J lost 3 bases, with 14 bases between them. This CDR3 is 15 amino acids long.

V and J are TRBV2 and TRBJ1-1; possibly TRBD1 for D (5 bases). V lost 10 bases and J lost 8, with 26 bases in between. Germline V gene lookup returns CDR1 SNHLY and CDR2 FYNNEI. This CDR3 comprises 15 residues. CDR3 DNA sequence: TGTGCCACCTCACGAAGCCAGGGCGGCCCCAGCGAAGCTTTCTTT. Its translation is CATSRSQGGPSEAFF.